The text below deals with one T cell receptor beta chain. The sample is drawn from a study of blood T cell repertoires in COVID-19. Germline CDR1 and CDR2: MNHNS and SASEGT. The V segment lost 3 bases and the J segment 4 bases; nucleotides outside the gene matches: 1. CDR3 length equals 14 residues. Study processing details: Estimated nucleated cell counts came from reference gene primer amplification. The repertoire was sequenced with immunoSEQ multiplex PCR; TCRdb's copy has only in-frame clones and lacks some. Clone size and the V and J calls come from that table; the DNA yielded D and trimming. The table shows around 250,000 clones, with about four fifths occurring only once.

Sequenced: peripheral blood. The clonotype comes from a man between 25 and 39 years old who had recovered from COVID-19. The genes are TRBV6-1 and TRBJ1-4, with 8 bases lining up with TRBD1. The DNA for the CDR3 is TGTGCCAGCAGTGAGGACAGGGTTAATGAAAAACTGTTTTTT. This translates into CASSEDRVNEKLFF.